This T cell receptor (beta chain) was recorded in a study of T cell responses to AZD1222 COVID-19 vaccine. Study-wide findings and caveats: Donors were chiefly white British, with a greater number of females, and clonal diversity was perhaps underestimated. All repertoire sampling was performed exclusively after the peak T cell response. Reports say nearly half of spike-specific TCRs go after unmutated variant regions. Just 5 to 7 people given AZD1222 tested seropositive at baseline.

The assay was immunoSEQ multiplex PCR, and TCRdb's table has in-frame clones only and misses some. Of about 100,000 clones in the sample, around 87% were seen once. V was shortened by 5 bases and J by 9 bases, with 11 bases between the two germline ends. The germline V gene has CDR1 SGHTA and CDR2 FQGNSA. The CDR3 contains 12 residues. In regard to this clone: Its target is unknown.

The source was peripheral blood, collected on day 0 of MenACWY control vaccination. The TCR originated in an adult in good health. The rearrangement links TRBV7-2 to TRBJ2-1, with a tentative D call TRBD1 (5 bases). The CDR3 DNA reads TGTGCCAGCAGCACCAGTAGGGGTGAGCAGTTCTTC. Residues: CASSTSRGEQFF.